This T cell receptor beta chain originates from a study of metastatic and nonmetastatic thyroid tumors (dated by TCRdb to between 2020 and 2021). For the wider study: Repertoires from peripheral blood and from tumor or nodule tissue samples of malignant and benign thyroid patients were compared.

The paper's findings and limits, for the study overall: TCR beta diversity was reported as significantly higher in malignant tumors than in benign nodules, in both blood and tumor samples.

Based on its abundance in the sample, this clone is medium-sized (0.01 to 0.1%). No cognate antigen has been identified for it. One base away there is no much larger clone; base qualities are not given. None of the patients had been given any treatment before thyroid surgery. Using T-cell receptor beta sequencing, the researchers looked back retrospectively at clinical samples from patients, gathered between about 2012 and 2019. V lost 5 bases and J lost 1 base, and the count of bases not matched to a germline gene is 5. The CDR3 goes from the cysteine to the phenylalanine over 15 residues. The only DNA kept is the CDR3, 45 bases in frame from the first base. Via the germline V gene, CDR1 is MNHNS and CDR2 SASEGT. The library was made by PCR. Sequenced using an Illumina HiSeq 4000. High-throughput sequencing was used to profile the TCR beta-chain CDR3 region of each patient. In the source study's methods: Drawing on CDR3 differences between clinicopathological groups, the researchers built a classifier meant to tell apart patients with distant-metastatic papillary thyroid cancer. Repertoire diversity was assessed with the Shannon index, and tumor-blood repertoire similarity with the Morisita-Horn index. The public reads were reanalyzed by TCRdb: fastp trimming at Q25, MiXCR alignment, in-frame beta chains only. Here the V and J calls rest on TCRdb's processing, not on the authors' analysis. The sample table records roughly 75,000 clones; about 12% of these occur just once. Of the sample, roughly 8.2% is held by the ten largest clones.

This sequence originates from a female donor with papillary thyroid cancer or a benign thyroid nodule (not recorded which). Some clones in this sample may be carry-over from other donors' samples. Sequenced material: tumor tissue. In this chain, TRBV6-1 is recombined with TRBJ2-1; 7 bases in the junction line up with TRBD2. In nucleotides, the sequence is TGTGCCAGCAGTAGGGAGGGCCGGTCCTACAATGAGCAGTTCTTC. It translates as CASSREGRSYNEQFF.